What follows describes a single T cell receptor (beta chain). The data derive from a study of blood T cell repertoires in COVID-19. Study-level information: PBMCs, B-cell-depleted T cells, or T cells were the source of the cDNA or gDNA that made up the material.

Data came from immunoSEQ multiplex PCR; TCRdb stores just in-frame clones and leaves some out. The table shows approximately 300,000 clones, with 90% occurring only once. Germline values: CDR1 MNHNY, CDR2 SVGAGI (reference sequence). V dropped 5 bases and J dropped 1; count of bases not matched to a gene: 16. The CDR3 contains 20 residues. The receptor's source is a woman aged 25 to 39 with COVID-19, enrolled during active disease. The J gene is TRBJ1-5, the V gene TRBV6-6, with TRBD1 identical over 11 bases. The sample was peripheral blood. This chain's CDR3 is CASSRPSGTGGLRSNQPQHF. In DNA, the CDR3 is TGTGCCAGCAGTCGTCCCTCCGGGACAGGGGGACTTCGGAGCAATCAGCCCCAGCATTTT.